The 8 T cell receptor beta chains presented below share a single source sample, sequenced in a study of blood T cell repertoires in COVID-19. Clones were sequenced by immunoSEQ multiplex PCR, and TCRdb holds only the in-frame ones, with some missing. Of more than 85,000 clones listed, 70% to 90% are singletons. The sample comprised peripheral blood. The origin of the receptors is an older man with acute or convalescent COVID-19.

V usage is TRBV5-1 and J usage is TRBJ1-2; 8 nucleotides line up with TRBD1. Germline V gene sequence: CDR1 SGHRS, CDR2 YFSETQ. The CDR3 is made up of 17 amino acids. V lost 2 bases and J lost 1; bases outside the gene matches: 10. CDR3 sequence (DNA): TGCGCCAGCAGCTTAGTCCTGGGACAGGATTTTAACTATGGCTACACCTTC. The encoded protein is CASSLVLGQDFNYGYTF.

The chain combines TRBV7-2 with TRBJ1-1, with D possibly TRBD1 on 5 matching bases. CDR1 is SGHTA, CDR2 FQGNSA, per germline. V dropped 6 bases and J dropped 1 base, with 12 bases sitting between them. The CDR3 contains 14 residues. Here the CDR3 DNA reads TGTGCCAGCAGTCGGGGGAGGGGGAACACTGAAGCTTTCTTT. Translated: CASSRGRGNTEAFF.

V is TRBV6-1 and J is TRBJ1-5; D remains unclear. V lost 2 bases to trimming and J lost 7 bases, with 6 bases between them. This CDR3 has 12 residues. Germline CDR1 reads MNHNS; CDR2 reads SASEGT. The CDR3: CASSETPQPQHF. DNA for the CDR3: TGTGCCAGCAGTGAAACTCCCCAGCCCCAGCATTTT.

The CDR3 DNA sequence: TGTGCCAGCAGCCTCCGAGGGGCGCGGGGTGAAGGCTACACCTTC. It encodes CASSLRGARGEGYTF. The chain couples TRBV3-1 (or the pseudogene TRBV3-2) to TRBJ1-2; D is perhaps TRBD1 (5 bases). Trimming cost V 4 bases and J 8 bases, with 20 bases left between them. Germline CDR1 reads LGHDT; CDR2 reads YNNKEL (reference sequence). This CDR3 spans 15 amino acids.

The gene calls are TRBV5-1 and TRBJ2-2, with TRBD2 matching 11 bases. The CDR3 spans 17 residues. Looked up from germline, CDR1 is SGHRS and CDR2 is YFSETQ. Losses at the gene ends were 4 bases for V and 1 base for J; bases not matched to a gene: 6. The CDR3 region has the DNA TGCGCCAGCAGCCCCCATAGCGGGGGGGGGAACACCGGGGAGCTGTTTTTT. Amino acid sequence: CASSPHSGGGNTGELFF.

This clone was picked up one time. V gene TRBV2 combines with J gene TRBJ2-7; no definite D call. This CDR3 has 11 amino acids. Germline values: CDR1 SNHLY, CDR2 FYNNEI. Deletions cut 5 bases from V and 2 bases from J, with 4 bases between. The CDR3 DNA sequence: TGTGCCAGCAGTTTAACCTACGAGCAGTACGTC. Translation: CASSLTYEQYV.

The J gene is TRBJ1-1, the V gene TRBV5-6, with D maybe TRBD1 (6 bases). The germline V gene has CDR1 SGHDT and CDR2 YYEEEE. The CDR3 is made up of 15 amino acids. V dropped 3 bases and J dropped 1 base, with 13 bases sitting between them. The CDR3 sequence is CASSYLGGGNTEAFF. DNA of the CDR3: TGTGCCAGCAGCTACTTAGGGGGTGGGAACACTGAAGCTTTCTTT.

The chain recombines TRBV15 with TRBJ1-1; 7 bases agree with TRBD1. With V trimmed by 9 bases and J by 2 bases, 12 bases remained unmatched. The CDR3 totals 15 residues. In germline, CDR1 is LNHNV, CDR2 YYDKDF (reference sequence). The CDR3 loop reads CATAPGTVYNTEAFF. CDR3 in DNA: TGTGCCACGGCTCCGGGGACAGTCTACAACACTGAAGCTTTCTTT.